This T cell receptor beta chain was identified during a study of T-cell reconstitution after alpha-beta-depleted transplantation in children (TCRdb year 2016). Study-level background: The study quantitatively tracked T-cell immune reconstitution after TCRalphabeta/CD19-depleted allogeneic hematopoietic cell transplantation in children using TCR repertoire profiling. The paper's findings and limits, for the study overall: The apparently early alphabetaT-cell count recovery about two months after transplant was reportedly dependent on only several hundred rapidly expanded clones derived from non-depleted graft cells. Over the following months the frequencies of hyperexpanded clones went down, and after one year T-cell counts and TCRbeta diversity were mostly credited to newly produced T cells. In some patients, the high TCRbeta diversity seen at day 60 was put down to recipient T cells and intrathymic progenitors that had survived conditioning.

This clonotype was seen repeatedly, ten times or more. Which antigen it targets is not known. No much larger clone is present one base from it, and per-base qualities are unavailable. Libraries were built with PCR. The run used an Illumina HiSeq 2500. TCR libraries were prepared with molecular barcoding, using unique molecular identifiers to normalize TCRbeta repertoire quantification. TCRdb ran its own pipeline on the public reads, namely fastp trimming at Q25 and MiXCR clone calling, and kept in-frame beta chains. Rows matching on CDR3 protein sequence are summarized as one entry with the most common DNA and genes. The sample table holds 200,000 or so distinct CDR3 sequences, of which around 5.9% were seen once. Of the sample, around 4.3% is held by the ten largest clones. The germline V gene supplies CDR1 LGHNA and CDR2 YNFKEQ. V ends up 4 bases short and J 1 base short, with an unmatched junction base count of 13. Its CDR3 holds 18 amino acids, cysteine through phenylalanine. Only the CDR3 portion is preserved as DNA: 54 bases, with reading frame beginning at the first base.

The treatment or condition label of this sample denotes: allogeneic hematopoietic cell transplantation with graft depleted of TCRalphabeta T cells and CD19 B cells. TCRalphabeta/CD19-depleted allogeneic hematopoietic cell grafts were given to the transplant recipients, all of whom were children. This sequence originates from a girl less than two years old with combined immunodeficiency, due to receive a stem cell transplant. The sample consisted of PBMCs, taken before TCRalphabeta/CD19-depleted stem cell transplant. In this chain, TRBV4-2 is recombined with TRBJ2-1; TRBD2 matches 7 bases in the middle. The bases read TGTGCCAGCAGCCGCTACACTTTTAGGGACTATTCCTACAATGAGCAGTTCTTC. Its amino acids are CASSRYTFRDYSYNEQFF.